Here is one TCR beta chain with its context. Its specificity is unknown. The data belong to a study of CD4+ T cells in melanoma. Study-level points and caveats: In melanoma, neoantigen-specific CD4+ T cells reportedly differed in differentiation state. CD8+ T cell, macrophage and B cell function reportedly correlated with neoantigen-specific CD4+ T cells.

Clones were read by immunoSEQ multiplex PCR, and TCRdb kept only the in-frame ones, dropping some. This table holds about 6,900 clones, less than 75% found once. This CDR3 is 16 amino acids long. Losses at the gene ends were 2 bases for V and 0 bases for J; bases not matched to a gene: 4. Germline assignment: CDR1 MGHRA and CDR2 YSYEKL. The chain is built from TRBV4-1 and TRBJ2-5, with 9 bases that match TRBD1. The origin of this receptor is a human donor with melanoma. Material: cells from a culture (not recorded whether cultured in vitro). The CDR3 bases are TGCGCCAGCAGCCAACCGGGACAGGGCTACCAAGAGACCCAGTACTTC. It codes for CASSQPGQGYQETQYF.